These 11 T cell receptor beta chains came from one sample sequenced in a study of blood T cell repertoires in COVID-19 (dated by TCRdb to 2019 to 2021). Receptor amplification or capture employed the immunoSEQ multiplex PCR assay. This is the immuneACCESS table as TCRdb keeps it, with only in-frame sequences that have V and J called. A part of the clones is gone; compared with another copy, unresolved V genes explain less than half, and the rest is unexplained. The sample table records approximately 350,000 clones; around 87% of these occur just once. The ten largest clones represent 1% of the sample. Sequencing was performed on PBMCs or T cells enriched from blood (not recorded which). These receptors originate from a man aged 18 to 29 who had recovered from COVID-19.

The genes are TRBV6-5 and TRBJ1-2; D uncertain. There are 15 residues in the CDR3. CDR1 and CDR2 (germline): MNHEY, SVGAGI. V dropped 6 bases and J dropped 1 base, with 15 bases sitting between them. The CDR3 here is CASRGTEGSNYGYTF. The CDR3, as DNA: TGTGCCAGCAGAGGCACGGAGGGCAGTAACTATGGCTACACCTTC.

V usage is TRBV10-2 and J usage is TRBJ1-2; the D is unclear. V dropped 0 bases and J dropped 7 bases, with 15 bases sitting between them. Germline assignment: CDR1 WSHSY and CDR2 SAAADI. The CDR3 is made up of 15 amino acids. The CDR3 DNA is TGCGCCAGCAGTGAGTCGAAGGAGGGAGGTTCTGGCTACACCTTC. As protein: CASSESKEGGSGYTF.

V and J are TRBV27 and TRBJ2-6; D perhaps matches TRBD1 (5 bases). The CDR3 runs to 20 residues. In germline, CDR1 is MNHEY, CDR2 SMNVEV (reference sequence). V dropped 6 bases and J dropped 4 bases, with 28 bases sitting between them. The CDR3 nucleotides read TGTGCCAGCAGCGGCTATCGCAGGGTGGGTACTCTGGGAGGGGCCAACGTCCTGACTTTC. Its translation: CASSGYRRVGTLGGANVLTF.

This clone was observed a few times. The V call is TRBV10-3, the J call TRBJ2-5, with 8 bases lining up with TRBD2. The CDR3 is 15 residues long. Germline V gives CDR1 ENHRY, CDR2 SYGVKD. V was clipped by 0 bases and J by 2 bases; unmatched bases: 2. CDR3 protein: CAISESTSAQETQYF. In nucleotides, the CDR3 is TGTGCCATCAGTGAGTCGACTAGCGCTCAAGAGACCCAGTACTTC.

V gene TRBV12-1 combines with J gene TRBJ2-6; whether TRBD2, the table's D call, matches the DNA was not checked. TRBV12-1 is recorded as a pseudogene. The CDR3 has 18 residues. The CDR3 here is CASSLPRGYNAGANVLTF. The DNA of the CDR3 is TGTGCCAGCAGCCTTCCGCGGGGTTACAACGCTGGGGCCAACGTCCTGACTTTC.

The J gene is TRBJ2-2, the V gene TRBV4-2; 11 positions agree with TRBD2. Per the germline V gene, CDR1 is LGHNA and CDR2 is YNFKEQ. V gave up 3 bases and J gave up 3 bases; unmatched junction bases: 6. The CDR3 has 17 amino acids. The CDR3 DNA follows: TGTGCCAGCAGCCACCCGACTAGCGGGGTAGACACCGGGGAGCTGTTTTTT. Translating it yields CASSHPTSGVDTGELFF.

A single count supports this clone. This chain joins TRBV5-6 and TRBJ2-1, with D tentatively TRBD2 (6 bases). The CDR3 loop spans 15 amino acids. V was clipped by 1 base and J by 4 bases, with 12 bases between them. Germline V gives CDR1 SGHDT, CDR2 YYEEEE. The CDR3 region is CASSLSSGSYNEQFF. DNA for the CDR3: TGTGCCAGCAGCTTGAGTAGCGGATCTTACAATGAGCAGTTCTTC.

In regard to this clone: Other nucleotide sequences in the sample specify the same CDR3. CDR3 loop: CASSQAGGNQPQHF. CDR3 nucleotide sequence: TGTGCCAGCAGCCAAGCAGGAGGAAATCAGCCCCAGCATTTT. V usage is TRBV3-1 (or the pseudogene TRBV3-2) and J usage is TRBJ1-5; D ambiguous. Deletions cut 1 base from V and 4 bases from J, with 8 bases between. This CDR3 contains 14 residues. Germline CDR1 LGHDT, CDR2 YNNKEL (reference sequence).

The rearrangement joins TRBV9 to TRBJ1-2, with a possible D match to TRBD1 (6 bases). The CDR3 length is 15 residues. The V gene lost 4 bases and the J gene lost 2 bases, with 15 bases spanning the gap. The V gene's germline CDR1 is SGDLS and CDR2 YYNGEE. The CDR3 spells CASSSSRGSNYGYTF. For the CDR3, the DNA is TGTGCCAGCAGCTCAAGCAGGGGTTCGAACTATGGCTACACCTTC.

V is TRBV18 and J is TRBJ2-3, with 11 bases identical to TRBD2. CDR1 is KGHSH and CDR2 is LQKENI in the germline V gene. The CDR3 is made up of 14 amino acids. V shed 4 bases and J 5 bases; nucleotides not matched to a gene: 2. The CDR3 DNA reads as TGTGCCAGCTCACGACTAGCGGGAATAGATACGCAGTATTTT. As protein: CASSRLAGIDTQYF.

The chain employs TRBV18 and TRBJ1-3; D unresolved. The CDR3 sequence is 16 residues long. V was cut by 3 bases and J by 2 bases, with 14 bases left in between. Germline V CDR1 and CDR2: KGHSH, LQKENI. The CDR3 DNA reads as TGTGCCAGCTCACCCTATCGAGAAAGAACTGGAAACACCATATATTTT. It translates to CASSPYRERTGNTIYF.